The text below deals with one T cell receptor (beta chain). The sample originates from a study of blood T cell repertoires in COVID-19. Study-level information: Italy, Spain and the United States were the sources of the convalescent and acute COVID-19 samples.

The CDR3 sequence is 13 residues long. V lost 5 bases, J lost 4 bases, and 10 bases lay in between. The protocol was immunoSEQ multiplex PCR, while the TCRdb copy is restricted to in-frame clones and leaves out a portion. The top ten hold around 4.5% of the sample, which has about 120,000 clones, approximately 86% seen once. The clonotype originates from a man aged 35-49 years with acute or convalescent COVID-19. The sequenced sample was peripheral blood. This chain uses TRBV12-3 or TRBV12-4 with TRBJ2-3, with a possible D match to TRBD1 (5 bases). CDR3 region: CASSRATADTQYF. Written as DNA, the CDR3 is TGTGCCAGCAGTCGGGCGACAGCAGATACGCAGTATTTT.